This T cell receptor (beta chain) was sequenced in a study of Ad26.COV2.S vaccination and SARS-CoV-2 variants. V lost 4 bases, J lost 6 bases, and 13 bases lay in between. This CDR3 comprises 13 residues. In germline, CDR1 is LNHDA, CDR2 SQIVND (reference sequence). Sequencing used immunoSEQ multiplex PCR; TCRdb keeps in-frame clones, though not all of them. Among under 500,000 clones, about nine tenths were seen once, and the ten largest hold less than 2%. Indicated treatment: around 19 received Ad26.COV2.S at low or high dose, single or two shots; about 5 received placebo; per-sample allocation not given. Vaccine and placebo recipients were sampled on day 63 after the first injection.

Sample: peripheral blood, taken in a trial of Ad26.COV2.S vaccine versus placebo. The rearrangement joins TRBV19 to TRBJ2-7; D is unclear. The TCR originated in a person aged 18 to 59 who received the Ad26.COV2.S COVID-19 vaccine or a placebo. Here the CDR3 DNA reads TGTGCCAGTAGTAACGAACCCGGCGGCGAGCAGTACTTC. Amino acids: CASSNEPGGEQYF. Full variable domain (outside the CDR3, taken from reference TRBV19 and TRBJ2-7): DGGITQSPKYLFRKEGQNVTLSCEQNLNHDAMYWYRQDPGQGLRLIYYSQIVNDFQKGDIAEGYSVSREKKESFPLTVTSAQKNPTAFYLCASSNEPGGEQYFGPGTRLTVT.